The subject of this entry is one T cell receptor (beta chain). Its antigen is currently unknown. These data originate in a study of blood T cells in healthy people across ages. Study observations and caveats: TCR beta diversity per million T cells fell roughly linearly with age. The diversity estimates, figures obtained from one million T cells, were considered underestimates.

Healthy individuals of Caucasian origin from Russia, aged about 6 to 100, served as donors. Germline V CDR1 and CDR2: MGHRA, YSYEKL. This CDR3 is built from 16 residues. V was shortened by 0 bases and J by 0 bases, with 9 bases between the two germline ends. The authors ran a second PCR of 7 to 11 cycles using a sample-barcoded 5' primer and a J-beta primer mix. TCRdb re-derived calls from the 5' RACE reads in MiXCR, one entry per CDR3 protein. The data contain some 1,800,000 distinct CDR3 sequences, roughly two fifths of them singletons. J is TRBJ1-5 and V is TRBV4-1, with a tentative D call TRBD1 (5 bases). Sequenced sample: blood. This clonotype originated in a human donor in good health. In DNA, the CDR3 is TGCGCCAGCAGCCAAGATGACAGCACTAGCAATCAGCCCCAGCATTTT. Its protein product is CASSQDDSTSNQPQHF.